Sequencing of this T cell receptor beta chain was carried out in a study of blood T cells in healthy people across ages. Through a sample-barcoded 5' primer and a J-beta primer mix, a second PCR was run for roughly 6 to 12 cycles. In TCRdb, the 5' RACE reads were re-called with MiXCR into one record per CDR3 protein. Among 1.5 million to 2 million distinct CDR3 sequences, 28% were seen once, and the ten largest hold 7% to 9%. CDR1 is MGHDK, CDR2 SYGVNS, per germline. The CDR3 consists of 13 residues. With 5 bases removed from V and 0 bases from J, the gap between germline ends came to 7 bases. Turning to this clonotype: Its antigen is unidentified.

Study-wide results and limits: Relative to aged donors, long-lived donors carried more naive CD4+ cells and displayed higher diversity.

This sequence originates from a woman aged 25 to 45 in good health. The chain combines TRBV25-1 with TRBJ1-1; D remains unclear. Sequencing input: blood. CDR3: CASSRLVNTEAFF. The CDR3 DNA reads TGTGCCAGCAGTAGGTTGGTGAACACTGAAGCTTTCTTT.